What follows describes a single T cell receptor beta chain. Its antigen is not known. The data originate from a study of cytomegalovirus exposure and HLA in healthy donors. Study details: Earlier work reported 117 million unique TCR beta sequences from 180 million or so T cells.

Study outcomes and limitations: The authors judged a highly shared variant cluster likely a sequencing artifact.

The PCR made use of 60 Vbeta and 13 Jbeta primers. Method: immunoSEQ multiplex PCR; TCRdb's copy keeps in-frame clones and lacks some. This table holds 75,000 to 90,000 clones, less than 85% found once. Germline CDR1 and CDR2: MGHRA and YSYEKL. CDR3 size: 14 residues. V gave up 1 base and J gave up 4 bases; unmatched junction bases: 3. The clonotype originates from a human donor in good health. The sample consisted of PBMCs. The rearrangement uses TRBV4-1 and TRBJ1-2; TRBD1 aligns across 7 bases. CDR3 protein: CASSQARGPYGYTF. The CDR3 region has the DNA TGCGCCAGCAGCCAAGCAAGGGGGCCCTATGGCTACACCTTC.